A selection of T cell receptor beta chains follows, all from one sample in a study of cytotoxic CD8 clonotypes in ibrutinib-treated CLL. Assay: immunoSEQ multiplex PCR; the TCRdb copy retains only in-frame clones and omits some. The table records some 130,000 clones, around 93% of them present only once. Specimen: PBMCs, collected after 12 months of ibrutinib treatment. These receptors originate from a human donor with chronic lymphocytic leukemia. CDR3s include the opening cysteine and the closing phenylalanine or tryptophan. The order of the fields is CDR3 protein, CDR3 DNA, J gene, V gene, clone size, D gene. D genes are given only for firm matches. Some rows have no size entry. The others give once, few or many, or a class for an expanded clone.

cdr3_aa: CASSLARDRVNEQFF
cdr3_nt: TGTGCCAGCAGCTTAGCCCGGGACAGGGTGAATGAGCAGTTCTTC
j_call: TRBJ2-1
v_call: TRBV7-8
clone_size: .
d_call: TRBD1

cdr3_aa: CASSLYRGREQFF
cdr3_nt: TGTGCCAGCAGCTTGTACAGGGGTAGGGAGCAGTTCTTC
j_call: TRBJ2-1
v_call: TRBV13
clone_size: .
d_call: TRBD1

cdr3_aa: CASSLTSGYQETQYF
cdr3_nt: TGTGCCAGCAGCTTGACTAGCGGATACCAAGAGACCCAGTACTTC
j_call: TRBJ2-5
v_call: TRBV7-9
clone_size: .
d_call: TRBD2

cdr3_aa: CASSKNEGSNYGYTF
cdr3_nt: TGTGCCAGCAGCAAAAACGAGGGTTCTAACTATGGCTACACCTTC
j_call: TRBJ1-2
v_call: TRBV21-1
clone_size: .
d_call: .

cdr3_aa: CASSSTTYRVGEQYF
cdr3_nt: TGTGCCAGCAGCTCTACCACCTACAGGGTAGGCGAGCAGTACTTC
j_call: TRBJ2-7
v_call: TRBV5-4
clone_size: .
d_call: .

cdr3_aa: CASSQDRTGREQYF
cdr3_nt: TGTGCCAGCAGCCAAGATAGGACAGGGCGCGAGCAGTACTTC
j_call: TRBJ2-7
v_call: TRBV4-2
clone_size: .
d_call: TRBD1

cdr3_aa: CASSPRDANEKLFF
cdr3_nt: TGTGCCAGCAGCCCCCGGGATGCTAATGAAAAACTGTTTTTT
j_call: TRBJ1-4
v_call: TRBV7-9
clone_size: .
d_call: .

cdr3_aa: CASSPGTGNEKLFF
cdr3_nt: TGTGCCAGCAGCCCGGGAACAGGGAATGAAAAACTGTTTTTT
j_call: TRBJ1-4
v_call: TRBV7-9
clone_size: .
d_call: .

cdr3_aa: CASSVIPDKPAFF
cdr3_nt: TGTGCCAGCAGCGTAATTCCGGACAAGCCAGCTTTCTTT
j_call: TRBJ1-1
v_call: TRBV9
clone_size: .
d_call: .

cdr3_aa: CASSFSAGGRNEQYF
cdr3_nt: TGTGCCAGCAGTTTCTCGGCGGGCGGGAGAAACGAGCAGTACTTC
j_call: TRBJ2-7
v_call: TRBV28
clone_size: .
d_call: TRBD2

cdr3_aa: CASSWTGVGSTDTQYF
cdr3_nt: TGTGCCAGCAGTTGGACCGGGGTAGGGTCCACAGATACGCAGTATTTT
j_call: TRBJ2-3
v_call: TRBV6-5
clone_size: .
d_call: .

cdr3_aa: CASSLALGTSGRGSYEQYF
cdr3_nt: TGTGCCAGCAGCTTAGCGCTCGGGACTAGCGGGAGAGGCTCCTACGAGCAGTACTTC
j_call: TRBJ2-7
v_call: TRBV7-2
clone_size: .
d_call: TRBD2

cdr3_aa: CASSSRGESSYNEQFF
cdr3_nt: TGTGCCAGCAGCTCCCGCGGGGAGAGCTCCTACAATGAGCAGTTCTTC
j_call: TRBJ2-1
v_call: TRBV9
clone_size: .
d_call: .

cdr3_aa: CASSLVASGAETQYF
cdr3_nt: TGTGCCAGCAGCTTAGTGGCTAGCGGGGCGGAGACCCAGTACTTC
j_call: TRBJ2-5
v_call: TRBV7-9
clone_size: .
d_call: TRBD2

cdr3_aa: CASSGRTGMSSYEQYF
cdr3_nt: TGTGCCAGCAGTGGGAGGACAGGAATGAGCTCCTACGAGCAGTACTTC
j_call: TRBJ2-7
v_call: TRBV25-1
clone_size: .
d_call: TRBD1

cdr3_aa: CASSLKGTGAGYGYTF
cdr3_nt: TGTGCCAGCAGTTTAAAGGGGACAGGGGCCGGTTATGGCTACACCTTC
j_call: TRBJ1-2
v_call: TRBV27
clone_size: .
d_call: TRBD1

cdr3_aa: CASSPPRRLAGGNEQFF
cdr3_nt: TGCGCCAGCAGCCCGCCCAGAAGACTAGCGGGAGGCAATGAGCAGTTCTTC
j_call: TRBJ2-1
v_call: TRBV4-1
clone_size: .
d_call: TRBD2

cdr3_aa: CASSYGGQGDEQYF
cdr3_nt: TGTGCCAGCAGTTACGGGGGACAGGGAGACGAGCAGTACTTC
j_call: TRBJ2-7
v_call: TRBV6-5
clone_size: once
d_call: TRBD1

cdr3_aa: CASSPRGVGGFEQYF
cdr3_nt: TGTGCCAGTAGTCCCCGTGGAGTGGGAGGCTTCGAGCAGTACTTC
j_call: TRBJ2-7
v_call: TRBV19
clone_size: .
d_call: .

cdr3_aa: CASSLGGSYGYTF
cdr3_nt: TGTGCCAGCAGTTTAGGGGGCTCATATGGCTACACCTTC
j_call: TRBJ1-2
v_call: TRBV28
clone_size: .
d_call: .

cdr3_aa: CASSSGQGHENIQYF
cdr3_nt: TGCGCCAGCAGCTCGGGCCAGGGGCATGAAAACATTCAGTACTTC
j_call: TRBJ2-4
v_call: TRBV5-1
clone_size: once
d_call: .

cdr3_aa: CASSLPAGGSYNEQFF
cdr3_nt: TGCGCCAGCAGCTTGCCTGCGGGGGGGTCCTACAATGAGCAGTTCTTC
j_call: TRBJ2-1
v_call: TRBV5-1
clone_size: .
d_call: TRBD2

cdr3_aa: CASSLGLAGAVEQFF
cdr3_nt: TGTGCCAGCAGCTTAGGTCTAGCGGGAGCTGTTGAGCAGTTCTTC
j_call: TRBJ2-1
v_call: TRBV11-2
clone_size: .
d_call: TRBD2

cdr3_aa: CASRETGYPNEKLFF
cdr3_nt: TGTGCCAGCAGAGAGACAGGGTACCCTAATGAAAAACTGTTTTTT
j_call: TRBJ1-4
v_call: TRBV2
clone_size: .
d_call: TRBD1

cdr3_aa: CASSQLAGNQPQHF
cdr3_nt: TGTGCCAGCAGCCAACTGGCAGGAAATCAGCCCCAGCATTTT
j_call: TRBJ1-5
v_call: TRBV7-6
clone_size: few
d_call: .

cdr3_aa: CAGGREQRNSYEQYF
cdr3_nt: TGTGCCGGGGGCCGGGAGCAGCGGAACTCCTACGAGCAGTACTTC
j_call: TRBJ2-7
v_call: TRBV28
clone_size: .
d_call: .

cdr3_aa: CASSIYEQYF
cdr3_nt: TGCGCCAGCAGCATTTACGAGCAGTACTTC
j_call: TRBJ2-7
v_call: TRBV4-3
clone_size: .
d_call: .

cdr3_aa: CASGIPGGKQYF
cdr3_nt: TGTGCTAGTGGTATCCCGGGCGGGAAGCAGTACTTC
j_call: TRBJ2-7
v_call: TRBV12-5
clone_size: .
d_call: .

cdr3_aa: CASSDQGGNYGYTF
cdr3_nt: TGTGCCAGCAGTGACCAGGGCGGTAACTATGGCTACACCTTC
j_call: TRBJ1-2
v_call: TRBV2
clone_size: .
d_call: .

cdr3_aa: CAWKGRDRTSYEQYF
cdr3_nt: TGTGCCTGGAAAGGCCGGGACAGAACCTCCTACGAGCAGTACTTC
j_call: TRBJ2-7
v_call: TRBV30
clone_size: .
d_call: TRBD1

cdr3_aa: CACNPGTGVYQETQYF
cdr3_nt: TGTGCCTGCAATCCGGGGACAGGGGTGTACCAAGAGACCCAGTACTTC
j_call: TRBJ2-5
v_call: TRBV2
clone_size: .
d_call: TRBD1